This T cell receptor (beta chain) comes out of a study of T-cell memory formation after mild COVID-19 (dated by TCRdb to the early 2020s). About the study as a whole: TCR sequence clusters from the two donors were largely donor specific. T-cell clones expanding and contracting after mild COVID-19 in a couple of donors were tracked by longitudinal TCRalpha and TCRbeta repertoire sequencing. The cohort was made up of two young adult volunteers, one female and one male, who were previously healthy. Overall results and qualifications from the work: The detection of some responding clones in pre-infection memory suggests that pre-existing cross-reactive memory T cells joined the SARS-CoV-2 response. Contracting CD4+ clones were located mainly in the CM and EM memory subsets, whereas CD8+ clones were found to be enriched in EMRA. Balanced CD4/CD8 phenotypes were observed for clones contracting from day 15 to 85, whereas a bias towards CD4+ was observed for a second wave of clones expanding from day 15 to 37. Whether the second-wave clones peaking on day 37 were SARS-CoV-2 specific was not confirmed. The study included only a couple of mild cases, and larger cohorts that include severe cases with pre-infection samples were judged to be necessary.

The run used an Illumina NovaSeq 6000. TCRalpha and TCRbeta cDNA libraries were constructed by 5'RACE with constant-segment primers, with sample barcodes and unique molecular identifiers being introduced. RNA was extracted from every sample with Trizol reagent. Libraries were amplified in two PCR steps, with a second sample barcode and Illumina TruSeq adapters added in the second step. Libraries were sequenced on an Illumina NovaSeq with 2 x 150 bp paired-end reads. On the authors' methods: Reads were demultiplexed and collapsed into UMI-guided consensus sequences with migec v1.2.7. Using mixcr v2.1.11, the UMI consensuses were aligned to TRA and TRB V and J templates and assembled into clonotypes. A clonotype was counted as expanded or contracted only when both edgeR and NoisET called the clonotype significant, with the noise models trained on biological replicates. edgeR calls used a false discovery rate-adjusted p below 0.01 and a log2 fold-change threshold of 1. PCA with hierarchical clustering of max-normalized trajectories of the 1000 most abundant clonotypes was used as exploratory dynamics analysis. Separately sequenced CD4+ and CD8+ repertoires were used to assign the CD4 or CD8 phenotype of responding clones. TCRdb reworked the public reads: Q25 trimming with fastp, MiXCR clone assembly, productive beta chains retained. Identical CDR3 proteins give one entry, which carries the most common genes and DNA. The V and J calls shown here were made by TCRdb, not taken from the authors' results. This sample gives roughly 620,000 distinct CDR3 sequences in total; 18% of them show up just once. The ten largest clones add up to 12% of the sample.

A word on this clonotype: Its antigen remains unidentified. No clone much larger than this one lies a single base away; base qualities are absent.

Ficoll-Paque density gradient centrifugation was the method used to isolate PBMCs. The germline V gene specifies MNHEY as CDR1 and SVGAGI as CDR2. Deletion took 1 base off V and 6 bases off J, with a span of 24 bases between the germline ends. The CDR3 sequence holds 18 residues, the cysteine and phenylalanine included. CDR3 DNA only is kept here, 54 bases in frame from base 1. This clonotype originated in an adult woman who had mild COVID-19 (a few samples of this study predate the infection). The sample titles of this study are shuffled in the database, so cell type and time point are left out; the donor was told from shared clones. The source material was PBMCs or a T cell subset sorted from them (not recorded which). Here the chain combines TRBV6-5 and TRBJ1-1; matching of 5 bases hints at TRBD1 as the D gene. The CDR3 here reads CASSYLGPGSGSLAEAFF. In nucleotide form, the sequence is TGTGCCAGCAGTTACTTGGGGCCTGGGAGCGGCAGTTTGGCTGAAGCTTTCTTT.